The present T cell receptor (beta chain) was sequenced within a study of blood T cell repertoires in COVID-19. Libraries were prepared by immunoSEQ multiplex PCR; TCRdb keeps only in-frame clonotypes and omits some of them. Of some 350,000 clones detected, roughly 89% appear once; the ten largest clones hold 6.5% to 8%. Between the trimmed V and J ends, which lost 5 bases and 1 base, there was a span of 14 bases. The CDR3 loop spans 15 amino acids. CDR1 is LNHDA and CDR2 is SQIVND in the germline V gene (reference sequence). Material: peripheral blood. This TCR derives from a young man with active or convalescent COVID-19. The chain employs TRBV19 and TRBJ1-1; possibly TRBD1 for D (6 bases). The CDR3 DNA sequence: TGTGCCAGTAGTCCCCGGACAGAGCCGAACACTGAAGCTTTCTTT. Translated: CASSPRTEPNTEAFF.